The source of this T cell receptor (beta chain) is a study of regulatory T cells in long-lasting Graves disease. Study context: Recently diagnosed Graves' patients had received antithyroid drugs for under 3 months.

This clonotype was found many times. The antigen is not known. The germline CDR1 and CDR2 sequences are SGHTA and FQGTGA. V lost 5 bases, J lost 3 bases, and 5 bases stayed unmatched. The CDR3 length is 15 residues. Construction of the TCR beta libraries employed iRepertoire HTBI primers in conjunction with Arm-PCR of CDR3 regions. TCRdb called the multiplex PCR reads again in MiXCR, with one record for every CDR3 protein. This sample has approximately 400,000 distinct CDR3 sequences, with around a sixth found just once. Time point here: newly diagnosed GD, antithyroid drugs for less than 3 months. From PBMCs, RNA was extracted and then used to make the TCR library. The EDTA tubes were filled with 8.5 to 9.5 milliliters of drawn peripheral blood. Study-wide points: Persistent disease preferred TRBV28, TRBJ1-2 and TRBJ2-5; new disease, TRBV20-1 and TRBJ2-1. TCR diversity in persistent Graves' patients was below that of newly diagnosed ones.

The clonotype originates from a female donor with Graves disease. V usage is TRBV7-3 and J usage is TRBJ1-2; 11 nucleotides match TRBD1. The sequences come from peripheral blood mononuclear cells (PBMCs), collected at new diagnosis, from a patient treated with antithyroid drugs. CDR3 sequence: CASSPGQGADYGYTF. In DNA, the CDR3 is TGTGCCAGCAGCCCCGGACAGGGGGCGGACTATGGCTACACCTTC.